These 11 T cell receptor beta chains share one sample of origin, sequenced in a study of T cell responses to AZD1222 COVID-19 vaccine. Profiled with immunoSEQ multiplex PCR; TCRdb holds only in-frame clones, not every one. Among about 60,000 clones listed, 75% to 90% were seen once. Sequences were derived from peripheral blood, sampled 28 days after the second AZD1222 dose. Receptors were obtained from an adult who received the AZD1222 COVID-19 vaccine.

This chain joins TRBV4-1 and TRBJ2-7; the match to TRBD2 covers 8 bases. Trimming removed 0 bases from V and 1 base from J; junction bases left unmatched: 11. Germline V gene data show CDR1 as MGHRA and CDR2 as YSYEKL. CDR3 length: 18 residues. CDR3 in DNA: TGCGCCAGCAGCCAAGATTGGTTCGGGAGGGCCACTTCCTACGAGCAGTACTTC. It translates to CASSQDWFGRATSYEQYF.

This chain uses TRBV5-8 with TRBJ2-7; TRBD2 matches 15 bases. The V gene's germline CDR1 is SGHTS and CDR2 YDEGEE. J lost 1 base, V lost 3 bases, and 11 bases had no gene match. There are 19 residues in the CDR3. This CDR3 is CASSSNPGLAGGSSYEQYF. The CDR3 nucleotides are TGTGCCAGCAGCTCCAACCCGGGACTAGCGGGGGGCTCTTCCTACGAGCAGTACTTC.

This chain links TRBV6-5 with TRBJ2-7; 9 bases are a match to TRBD1. CDR3 size: 15 residues. Germline V lookup: CDR1 MNHEY, CDR2 SVGAGI. V shed 2 bases, J shed 6 bases, and the junction held 8 bases outside the gene matches. The CDR3 here is CASSYGTGTTLEQYF. The CDR3 region has the DNA TGTGCCAGCAGTTACGGGACAGGGACAACCCTCGAGCAGTACTTC.

The chain is built from TRBV2 and TRBJ2-7; the D gene is possibly TRBD2 (6 bases). CDR3 size: 14 residues. V lost 4 bases and J lost 3, with 13 bases in between. The germline CDR1 and CDR2 sequences are SNHLY and FYNNEI. For the CDR3, the DNA is TGTGCCAGCAGTGGAGGAGGGGTCGGCTACGAGCAGTACTTC. It codes for CASSGGGVGYEQYF.

This clone came up a few times. The rearrangement links TRBV7-3 to TRBJ2-1; TRBD2 matches 9 bases. From germline, CDR1 is SGHTA and CDR2 FQGTGA. V shed 2 bases, J shed 3 bases, and the junction held 8 bases outside the gene matches. The CDR3 has 17 residues. CDR3: CASSLLAGTSHYNEQFF. The CDR3 DNA is TGTGCCAGCAGCTTACTTGCCGGGACTAGCCACTACAATGAGCAGTTCTTC.

The chain uses TRBV19 and TRBJ2-5, with TRBD2 matching 11 bases. Germline CDR1 is LNHDA and CDR2 is SQIVND (reference sequence). The CDR3 covers 16 residues. V was pared by 3 bases and J by 4 bases, with 7 bases of the junction left unmatched. CDR3 DNA: TGTGCCAGTAGTATGGGCGGGACTAGCGGTGCAGAGACCCAGTACTTC. It translates to CASSMGGTSGAETQYF.

This clone has just one count. This sequence joins TRBV7-2 and TRBJ1-3; TRBD1 is a possible D gene (5 bases). Trimming shortened V by 1 base and J by 0 bases, and 10 bases separated the two germline ends. CDR1 and CDR2 from the germline V gene are SGHTA and FQGNSA. The CDR3 runs 16 residues. CDR3 protein: CASSLVTGYSGNTIYF. DNA of the CDR3: TGTGCCAGCAGCTTAGTCACAGGATACTCTGGAAACACCATATATTTT.

CDR3 residues: CASSPRDRGLNEQFF. CDR3 DNA sequence: TGTGCCAGTAGCCCTCGGGACAGGGGGCTTAATGAGCAGTTCTTC. The chain employs TRBV19 and TRBJ2-1, with TRBD1 matching 12 bases. This CDR3 has 15 residues. Germline V lookup: CDR1 LNHDA, CDR2 SQIVND (reference sequence). Trimming at V came to 6 bases and at J to 7 bases, leaving 7 bases not matched to a gene.

The chain couples TRBV6-5 to TRBJ1-2, with TRBD1 matching over 8 bases. The junction had 9 bases not matched to a gene; V was cut back by 6 bases and J by 6 bases. CDR3 length equals 14 residues. Per the germline V gene, CDR1 is MNHEY and CDR2 is SVGAGI. CDR3 sequence (DNA): TGTGCCAGCAGACAGACAGGGGCGGCGCATGGCTACACCTTC. This codes for CASRQTGAAHGYTF.

The J gene is TRBJ1-2, the V gene TRBV6-5; 9 nucleotides line up with TRBD1. CDR3 size: 13 residues. The trim removed 6 bases at V and 6 bases at J, leaving 5 bases unmatched. Germline lookup yields CDR1 MNHEY and CDR2 SVGAGI. Here the CDR3 reads CASRRGQGDGYTF. CDR3 nucleotide sequence: TGTGCCAGCAGACGGGGACAGGGTGATGGCTACACCTTC.

The chain links TRBV13 to TRBJ1-2; 11 bases map to TRBD1. The trim removed 5 bases at V and 8 bases at J, leaving 4 bases unmatched. Per germline, CDR1 PRHDT and CDR2 FYEKMQ (reference sequence). The CDR3 runs 13 residues. CDR3 DNA sequence: TGTGCCAGCAGCACGGGACAGGGGGAAGGCTACACCTTC. It codes for CASSTGQGEGYTF.